This T cell receptor beta chain was retrieved from a study of technical replicates of blood from a handful of donors. Repertoires were generated with immunoSEQ multiplex PCR, while TCRdb's copy carries only in-frame clones and drops some. This sample has 65,000 to 90,000 clones, with 90% found just once. Per germline, CDR1 LGHNA and CDR2 YSLEER. The CDR3 contains 15 residues. V lost 4 bases and J lost 8, with 18 bases in between. The sequencing sample was made of PBMCs. The chain carries TRBV4-3 and TRBJ2-4; D might be TRBD2 (7 bases). This receptor was identified in a human donor in good health. Some clones in this sample may be carry-over from other donors' samples. The CDR3, as DNA: TGCGCCAGCAGCCTTGTATCGACGGGGGGCCACATTCAGTACTTC. Amino acid sequence: CASSLVSTGGHIQYF.